The clone carrying this T cell receptor beta chain has at least ten counts. The sample originates from a study of T cells in Graves' hyperthyroidism and ophthalmopathy. Study-level information: Peripheral blood draws took place at initial diagnosis, ahead of any treatment.

Uncontrolled infection, other autoimmune disease, pregnancy or lactation disqualified patients from enrolment. The PBMCs had their origin in roughly 10 ml of fresh peripheral blood. RNA transcripts yielded amplified TCR beta CDR3 regions. A set of HTBI primers served as the primers for a first-round RT-PCR of the TCR CDR3. MiXCR, run by TCRdb on the multiplex PCR reads, gives a single entry per CDR3 protein. The sample consists of around 350,000 distinct CDR3 sequences, about 14% of them appearing once. The V end lost 5 bases, the J end lost 6 bases, and 10 bases lay between the germline ends. Germline V gives CDR1 SGHAT, CDR2 FQNNGV. This CDR3 comprises 12 residues.

Sample: blood. The sequence derives from a woman aged 30 to 39 with Graves' ophthalmopathy. The chain links TRBV11-2 to TRBJ1-1, with D unclear. The CDR3 protein is CASSRAGAEAFF. DNA for the CDR3: TGTGCCAGCAGCCGGGCAGGCGCTGAAGCTTTCTTT.